The 15 T cell receptor beta chains below come from one sample, sequenced in a study of T-cell reconstitution after alpha-beta-depleted transplantation in children (dated by TCRdb to the mid-2010s). The library was prepared using PCR. Instrument used: Illumina HiSeq 2500. TCR library preparation used molecular barcoding, with unique molecular identifiers applied to normalize quantification of the TCRbeta repertoire. In-frame beta chains were kept once TCRdb had trimmed the public reads at Q25 with fastp and called clones with MiXCR. CDR3 protein duplicates are merged, each entry listing the most common genes and DNA. The sample yields some 350,000 distinct CDR3 sequences; over 9% were counted once. The ten top clones hold 2% to 2.5% of the sample. The sequences come from PBMCs from the stem cell graft donor, collected from the stem cell graft. Source of these receptors: a human donor who donated a stem cell graft to a child with acute lymphoblastic leukemia.

V usage is TRBV29-1 and J usage is TRBJ2-1, with D tentatively TRBD2 (5 bases). The CDR3 has 13 amino acids. The ends were cut back, 7 bases at V and 0 bases at J, with 10 bases in the middle. Per the germline V gene, CDR1 is SQVTM and CDR2 is ANQGSEA. The CDR3 sequence: CSDSGGSYNEQFF. In nucleotides, the CDR3 is TGCAGCGATTCTGGAGGCTCCTACAATGAGCAGTTCTTC.

This clonotype was seen a handful of times. The chain recombines TRBV3-1 with TRBJ2-5, with a weak D call TRBD2 (6 bases). The CDR3 runs to 14 residues. V was shortened by 4 bases and J by 4 bases, with 13 bases between the two germline ends. Germline-derived CDR1 and CDR2 are LGHDT and YNNKEL (reference sequence). CDR3 DNA sequence: TGTGCCAGCAGCCGGGGGGAGAGAGGAGAGACCCAGTACTTC. Encoded protein: CASSRGERGETQYF.

The table lists this clonotype with many counts. V is TRBV28 and J is TRBJ2-3; 9 bases agree with TRBD2. The germline V gene has CDR1 MDHEN and CDR2 SYDVKM. The CDR3 contains 14 residues. V was pared by 10 bases and J by 0 bases, with 5 bases of the junction left unmatched. This CDR3 is CAITSGSSTDTQYF. CDR3 coding DNA: TGTGCCATCACTAGCGGGTCCAGCACAGATACGCAGTATTTT.

This clonotype appeared many times. The chain recombines TRBV28 with TRBJ2-7; 7 nucleotides line up with TRBD2. In germline, CDR1 is MDHEN, CDR2 SYDVKM. The ends lost 4 bases at V and 0 bases at J; junction bases unmatched: 9. This CDR3 is 16 amino acids long. CDR3 residues: CASSSPWEGSSYEQYF. CDR3 sequence (DNA): TGTGCCAGCAGTTCCCCTTGGGAGGGAAGCTCCTACGAGCAGTACTTC.

The table lists this clonotype with many counts. CDR3 sequence: CASSFRTGRNEQYF. The DNA of the CDR3 is TGTGCCAGCAGCTTTAGGACAGGGAGAAACGAGCAGTACTTC. The chain uses TRBV12-3 or TRBV12-4 and TRBJ2-7; 8 bases map to TRBD1. CDR3 length: 14 amino acids. Losses at the gene ends were 6 bases for V and 5 bases for J; bases not matched to a gene: 9.

This chain links TRBV6-2 or TRBV6-3 with TRBJ2-7; possibly TRBD1 for D (7 bases). The V and J ends lost 6 bases and 5 bases respectively, with 17 bases between them. Germline assignment: CDR1 MNHEY and CDR2 SVGEGT. The CDR3 runs to 14 residues. The CDR3 reads CASRRDSSGDEQYF. The CDR3 DNA sequence: TGTGCCAGCAGGCGGGACAGTTCTGGGGACGAGCAGTACTTC.

This clonotype was seen a handful of times. The J gene is TRBJ2-5, the V gene TRBV6-2 or TRBV6-3, with TRBD2 identical over 8 bases. Trimming at V came to 7 bases and at J to 2 bases, leaving 9 bases not matched to a gene. The CDR3 has 15 amino acids. Germline CDR1 reads MNHEY; CDR2 reads SVGEGT. CDR3 nucleotide sequence: TGTGCCAGCAAGGCAGCGGGAGTGGGGCAAGAGACCCAGTACTTC. Translation gives CASKAAGVGQETQYF.

This clonotype was observed at least ten times. The chain joins TRBV5-1 to TRBJ2-7; 7 bases match TRBD2. The trim removed 2 bases at V and 2 bases at J, leaving 4 bases unmatched. From germline, CDR1 is SGHRS and CDR2 YFSETQ. The CDR3 has 14 residues. The CDR3 region has the DNA TGCGCCAGCAGCTTAGCGGGACCCCCCTACGAGCAGTACTTC. Residues: CASSLAGPPYEQYF.

This clonotype was counted ten times or more. The chain combines TRBV12-3 or TRBV12-4 with TRBJ1-4; D call uncertain. V was trimmed by 8 bases and J by 2 bases, leaving 12 bases between them. The CDR3 contains 14 residues. The CDR3 sequence: CASRMEGTNEKLFF. The CDR3 DNA reads TGTGCCAGCCGCATGGAGGGCACTAATGAAAAACTGTTTTTT.

The chain combines TRBV5-1 with TRBJ1-4, with a possible D match to TRBD1 (5 bases). The V gene's germline CDR1 is SGHRS and CDR2 YFSETQ. The ends were cut back, 4 bases at V and 5 bases at J, with 12 bases in the middle. This CDR3 has 14 amino acids. This chain's CDR3 is CASSPDRQNEKLFF. The CDR3 nucleotides read TGCGCCAGCAGCCCCGATCGACAGAATGAAAAACTGTTTTTT. The full variable domain, in which reference TRBV5-1 and TRBJ1-4 provide the parts outside the CDR3, is KAGVTQTPRYLIKTRGQQVTLSCSPISGHRSVSWYQQTPGQGLQFLFEYFSETQRNKGNFPGRFSGRQFSNSRSEMNVSTLELGDSALYLCASSPDRQNEKLFFGSGTQLSVL.

This clonotype was detected many times. In nucleotides, the CDR3 is TGCGCCAGCAGCCAAGAAGGGACAGGGGAAGCTTTCTTT. Residues: CASSQEGTGEAFF. J is TRBJ1-1 and V is TRBV4-1, with 9 bases matching TRBD1. The trim removed 0 bases at V and 8 bases at J, leaving 1 base unmatched. Germline CDR1 MGHRA, CDR2 YSYEKL. This CDR3 region has 13 residues.

Only a few counts were recorded for this clonotype. The J gene is TRBJ2-3, the V gene TRBV7-3; TRBD1 matches 7 bases. The CDR3 extends over 15 amino acids. J was trimmed by 3 bases and V by 1 base; bases with no gene match: 4. CDR1 SGHTA and CDR2 FQGTGA come from the germline V gene. The CDR3 DNA sequence: TGTGCCAGCAGCTTAAGTCAGGGGGTGACAGATACGCAGTATTTT. Its protein is CASSLSQGVTDTQYF.

Only a few counts were recorded for this clonotype. In DNA, the CDR3 is TGCAGTGCCAGGACAGGGAACTCCTACGAGCAGTACTTC. As protein: CSARTGNSYEQYF. This chain connects TRBV20-1 to TRBJ2-7, with 8 positions matching TRBD1. The germline gives CDR1 DFQATT, CDR2 SNEGSKA (reference sequence). This CDR3 comprises 13 residues. J was trimmed by 0 bases and V by 6 bases; bases with no gene match: 4.

In its sample, this clonotype was seen a few times. The CDR3 here is CASSPGWAGSTDTQYF. In DNA, the CDR3 is TGTGCCAGCAGCCCCGGGTGGGCAGGGAGCACAGATACGCAGTATTTT. V usage is TRBV7-6 and J usage is TRBJ2-3, with D possibly matching TRBD1 (5 bases). Germline values: CDR1 SGHVS, CDR2 FNYEAQ. V shed 5 bases and J shed 0 bases, with 15 bases lying between them. The CDR3 contains 16 residues.

There are a few counts of this clonotype. V usage is TRBV5-1 and J usage is TRBJ2-5, with D tentatively TRBD1 (6 bases). Trimming took off 3 bases at V and 4 bases at J, with 13 bases between the two ends. Germline lookup yields CDR1 SGHRS and CDR2 YFSETQ. The CDR3 spans 14 residues. CDR3 in amino acids: CASSSGRGLETQYF. The CDR3 region has the DNA TGCGCCAGCAGCTCAGGAAGGGGGTTAGAGACCCAGTACTTC. Supplemented by reference TRBV5-1 and TRBJ2-5, the full variable domain reads KAGVTQTPRYLIKTRGQQVTLSCSPISGHRSVSWYQQTPGQGLQFLFEYFSETQRNKGNFPGRFSGRQFSNSRSEMNVSTLELGDSALYLCASSSGRGLETQYFGPGTRLLVL.